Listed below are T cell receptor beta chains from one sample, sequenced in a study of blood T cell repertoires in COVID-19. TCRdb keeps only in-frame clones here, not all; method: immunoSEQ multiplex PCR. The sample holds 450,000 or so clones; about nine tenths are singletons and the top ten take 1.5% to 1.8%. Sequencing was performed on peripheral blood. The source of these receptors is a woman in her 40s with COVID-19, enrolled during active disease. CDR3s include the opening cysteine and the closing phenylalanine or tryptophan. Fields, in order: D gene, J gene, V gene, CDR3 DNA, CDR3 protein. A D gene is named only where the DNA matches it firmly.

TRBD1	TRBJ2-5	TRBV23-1	TGCGCCAGCAGTTCAACGGGGCAGGGGGAAGAGACCCAGTACTTC	CASSSTGQGEETQYF
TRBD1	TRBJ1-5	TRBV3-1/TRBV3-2	TGTGCCAGCAGCCAAACAGGGGGGGGTGTGAGCAATCAGCCCCAGCATTTT	CASSQTGGGVSNQPQHF
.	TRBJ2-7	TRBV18	TGTGCCAGCTCACCTTCCGGGACAAGCTCCTACGAGCAGTACTTC	CASSPSGTSSYEQYF
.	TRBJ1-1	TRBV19	TGTGCCAGTAGTGACGTGGGGCTGAACACTGAAGCTTTCTTT	CASSDVGLNTEAFF
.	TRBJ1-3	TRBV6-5	TGTGCCAGCAGTCGGGGGTGGGGAGGTGGAAACACCATATATTTT	CASSRGWGGGNTIYF
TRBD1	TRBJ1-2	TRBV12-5	TGTGCTAGTGGTCCTGGACAGGGGTCGGGCTATGGCTACACCTTC	CASGPGQGSGYGYTF
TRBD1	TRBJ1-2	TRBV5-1	TGCGCCAGCAGCGACCCACAGGGGGACTATGGCTACACCTTC	CASSDPQGDYGYTF
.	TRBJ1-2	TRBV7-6	TGTGCCAGCAGCTGGGGTACAGGAGAATGGTATGGCTACACCTTC	CASSWGTGEWYGYTF
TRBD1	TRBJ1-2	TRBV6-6	TGTGCCAGCAGTTATTCAGGGGGCTATGGCTACACCTTC	CASSYSGGYGYTF
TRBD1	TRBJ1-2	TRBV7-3	TGTGCCAGCAGCTCAGGGACAGGGATCGGCTACACCTTC	CASSSGTGIGYTF
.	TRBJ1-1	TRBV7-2	TGTGCCAGCAGCCTCGACAGTTCATACACTGAAGCTTTCTTT	CASSLDSSYTEAFF
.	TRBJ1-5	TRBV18	TGTGCCAGCTCACCACCCCGGTCGCCCCAGCATTTT	CASSPPRSPQHF
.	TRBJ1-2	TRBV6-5	TGTGCCAGCAGTTACGCCTTTCGGGACTCCTATGGCTACACCTTC	CASSYAFRDSYGYTF
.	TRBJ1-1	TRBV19	TGTGCCAGTACCCCAGACTCCTACACTGAAGCTTTCTTT	CASTPDSYTEAFF
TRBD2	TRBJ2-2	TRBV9	TGTGCCAGCAGCGTAGAACTAGCGGGAGTCGGTCCCTTTCGGGCCGGGGAGCTGTTTTTT	CASSVELAGVGPFRAGELFF
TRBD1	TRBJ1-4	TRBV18	TGTGCCAGCTCACCGGGACAGGGGAATGAAAAACTGTTTTTT	CASSPGQGNEKLFF
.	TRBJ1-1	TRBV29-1	TGCAGCGTTGAAGAAATTGTAGAGGGTGAAGCTTTCTTT	CSVEEIVEGEAFF
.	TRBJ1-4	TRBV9	TGTGCCAGCAGCGTCTTTCAAGGGGCCTTAAATGAAAAACTGTTTTTT	CASSVFQGALNEKLFF
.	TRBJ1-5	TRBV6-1	TGTGCCAGCAGTGAAGCAGTCGGGGACAATCAGCCCCAGCATTTT	CASSEAVGDNQPQHF
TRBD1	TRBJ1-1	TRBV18	TGTGCCAGCTCACGGACAGGGGGAACTGAAGCTTTCTTT	CASSRTGGTEAFF
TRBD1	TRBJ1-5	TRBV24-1	TGTGCCATCCCGGACAGGGTAAGTCAGCCCCAGCATTTT	CAIPDRVSQPQHF
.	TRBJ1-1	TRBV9	TGTGCCAGCAGCTTTTCGGGTACCGAAGCTTTCTTT	CASSFSGTEAFF
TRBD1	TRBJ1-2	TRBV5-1	TGCGCCAGCAGCCCGGGACAGGTTGGGATTCATGGCTACACCTTC	CASSPGQVGIHGYTF
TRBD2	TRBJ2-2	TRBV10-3	TGTGCCATCAGTTCCCTCGGGAGGGGTACCGGGGAGCTGTTTTTT	CAISSLGRGTGELFF
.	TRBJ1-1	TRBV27	TGTGCCAGCAGTTTGACAGGTACGATGAACACTGAAGCTTTCTTT	CASSLTGTMNTEAFF
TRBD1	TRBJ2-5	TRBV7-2	TGTGCCAGCAGCCCGTCGCGACAGGGGAGGAAGACCCAGTACTTC	CASSPSRQGRKTQYF
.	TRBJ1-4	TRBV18	TGTGCCAGCTCACCATTGGCCGGGATAGTTTCTGATAATGAAAAACTGTTTTTT	CASSPLAGIVSDNEKLFF
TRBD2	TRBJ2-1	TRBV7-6	TGTGCCAGCAGCTTAGCTAGCGGGAGTCCCCCGTTCTACAATGAGCAGTTCTTC	CASSLASGSPPFYNEQFF
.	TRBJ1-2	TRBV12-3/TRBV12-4	TGTGCCAGCAGTTTAGACAGGGTCCCTGGCTACACCTTC	CASSLDRVPGYTF
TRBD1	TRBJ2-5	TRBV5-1	TGCGCCAGCAGCATCGCGGACAGGGAGACCCAGTACTTC	CASSIADRETQYF
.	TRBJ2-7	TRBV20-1	TGCAGTGCTAGGAAGCCGGGCGAGCAGTACTTC	CSARKPGEQYF
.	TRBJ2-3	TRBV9	TGTGCCAGCAGCGTAGGCGGAGGGCCGAGCACAGATACGCAGTATTTT	CASSVGGGPSTDTQYF
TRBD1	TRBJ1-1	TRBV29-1	TGCAGCGTCTCGACAGGGGGCACTGAAGCTTTCTTT	CSVSTGGTEAFF
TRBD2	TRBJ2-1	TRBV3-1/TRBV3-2	TGTGCCAGCAGCCTTCTAGCGGGAGGGGAAATGGGGCACAATGAGCAGTTCTTC	CASSLLAGGEMGHNEQFF
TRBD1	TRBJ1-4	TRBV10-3	TGTGCCATCAGTCGGGGACAGTTTAATGAAAAACTGTTTTTT	CAISRGQFNEKLFF
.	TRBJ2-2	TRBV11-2	TGTGCCAGCAGCTCGGCCGGGGAGCTGTTTTTT	CASSSAGELFF
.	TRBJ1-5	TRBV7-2	TGTGCCAGCAGCCCTACAGGCACTCAGCCCCAGCATTTT	CASSPTGTQPQHF
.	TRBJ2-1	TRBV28	TGTGCCAGCAGTTTATGGGTGGAGAATGAGCAGTTCTTC	CASSLWVENEQFF
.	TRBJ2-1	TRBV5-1	TGCGCCAGCACCCCGTACAATGAGCAGTTCTTC	CASTPYNEQFF
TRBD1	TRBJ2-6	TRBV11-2	TGTGCCAGCAGCTTAGAAGCACGGGACAGGGGTTGGTCTGGGGCCAACGTCCTGACTTTC	CASSLEARDRGWSGANVLTF
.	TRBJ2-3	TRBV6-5	TGTGCCGGACGACAGTTCGCTAGCACAGATACGCAGTATTTT	CAGRQFASTDTQYF
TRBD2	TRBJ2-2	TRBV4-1	TGCGCCAGCAGCCAAGCCCAAACTAGCGGGGGGGGCACCGGGGAGCTGTTTTTT	CASSQAQTSGGGTGELFF